The next 27 T cell receptor beta chains were all read from a single sample in a study of T cells after yellow fever vaccination. TCRdb reanalysed the 5' RACE reads using MiXCR and keeps one entry per CDR3 protein. The repertoire has about 170,000 distinct CDR3 sequences, about 11% of them found once; the top ten carry about 38%. The sample here was CD8+ T cells sorted from PBMCs, taken 15 days after the yellow fever booster vaccination. The receptors here all came from a man between 18 and 29 years old who received the YFV17D yellow fever vaccine.

This clonotype has more than one count but fewer than ten. The CDR3 region has the DNA TGTGCCAGCAGTTCATCCTCCCCCGGGCGGGTGTTTTTT. Amino acids: CASSSSSPGRVFF. This chain uses TRBV27 with TRBJ2-2; possible D gene TRBD2, 5 bases. Per the germline V gene, CDR1 is MNHEY and CDR2 is SMNVEV (reference sequence). This CDR3 spans 13 amino acids. Trimming stripped 4 bases from V and 15 bases from J, with 18 bases between.

There are a few counts of this clonotype. One end of the junction fails to match germline, which may point to a read error. The rearrangement joins TRBV5-5 to TRBJ1-1; 9 bases are shared with TRBD1. CDR1 and CDR2 (germline): SGHKS, YYEKEE (reference sequence). CDR3 length equals 16 residues. The CDR3 is CASSPRGQGQNTEAFF. CDR3 in DNA: TGTGCCAGCAGCCCGAGAGGACAGGGGCAAAACACCGAAGCTTTCTTT.

This clonotype has a handful of counts. This chain joins TRBV13 and TRBJ1-1; unclear D gene. The CDR3 length is 14 residues. Germline assignment: CDR1 PRHDT and CDR2 FYEKMQ (reference sequence). Trimming removed 4 bases from V and 6 bases from J, with 15 bases in between. The chain's CDR3 is CASSWEGLLAEAFF. In nucleotides, the CDR3 is TGTGCCAGCAGCTGGGAAGGGTTACTCGCTGAAGCTTTCTTT.

The chain has TRBV7-2 and TRBJ2-1, with D possibly matching TRBD1 (6 bases). CDR1 and CDR2 from the germline V gene are SGHTA and FQGNSA. V was clipped by 5 bases and J by 4 bases, with 21 bases between them. The CDR3 totals 17 residues. The CDR3: CASSPDRGYSLYNEQFF. Written as DNA, the CDR3 is TGTGCCAGCAGCCCGGACAGAGGTTATTCCCTTTACAATGAGCAGTTCTTC.

The rearrangement links TRBV12-3 or TRBV12-4 to TRBJ1-3; possible D gene TRBD1, 5 bases. The CDR3 extends over 14 amino acids. V lost 7 bases and J lost 4, with 14 bases in between. The CDR3 here is CASNPGNRGNTIYF. CDR3 bases: TGTGCCAGCAATCCAGGGAATCGAGGAAACACCATATATTTT.

The chain carries TRBV29-1 and TRBJ2-2; D remains ambiguous. Germline V gives CDR1 SQVTM, CDR2 ANQGSEA. The CDR3 loop spans 14 amino acids. Trimming left V 2 bases short and J 5 bases short, with 12 bases between. In DNA form, the CDR3 reads TGCAGCGTTGAAAAGGGCTTCAAAACCGGGGAGCTGTTTTTT. It codes for CSVEKGFKTGELFF.

The genes are TRBV5-4 and TRBJ1-2, with a possible D match to TRBD1 (5 bases). Germline V lookup: CDR1 SGHNT, CDR2 YYREEE (reference sequence). V lost 5 bases to trimming and J lost 8 bases, with 10 bases between them. The CDR3 totals 11 residues. As DNA, the CDR3 is TGTGCCAGCAGGGAGGGGAGCGGCTACACCTTC. It encodes CASREGSGYTF.

CDR3 nucleotide sequence: TGCAGTGCTAATCCTCGGGGAGGGGACTATGGCTACACCTTC. It yields the protein CSANPRGGDYGYTF. The gene calls are TRBV20-1 and TRBJ1-2; a possible D gene is TRBD1 (5 bases). With 4 bases removed from V and 3 bases from J, the gap between germline ends came to 15 bases. Germline V gene sequence: CDR1 DFQATT, CDR2 SNEGSKA (reference sequence). The CDR3 has 14 amino acids.

This clonotype has just a few counts. The V gene is TRBV24-1, the J gene TRBJ1-5; the match to TRBD1 covers 7 bases. J was trimmed by 7 bases and V by 11 bases; bases with no gene match: 10. The germline gives CDR1 KGHDR, CDR2 SFDVKD. CDR3 length equals 13 residues. This chain's CDR3 is CARGDSLDQPQHF. DNA for the CDR3: TGTGCCAGGGGGGACAGTCTGGACCAGCCCCAGCATTTT.

This clonotype was detected a few times. The chain is built from TRBV4-3 and TRBJ2-3; TRBD1 matches 8 bases. V lost 2 bases to trimming and J lost 4 bases; unmatched junction nucleotides: 8. The V gene's germline CDR1 is LGHNA and CDR2 YSLEER. The CDR3 length is 16 residues. The CDR3 protein is CASSQKVAGGSDTQYF. The CDR3 region has the DNA TGCGCCAGCAGCCAAAAGGTGGCAGGGGGCTCAGATACGCAGTATTTT.

DNA for the CDR3: TGTGCCAGCAGTCGAATAGAAAACATTCAGTACTTC. Amino acid sequence: CASSRIENIQYF. The chain carries TRBV6-2 or TRBV6-3 and TRBJ2-4; D is unclear. The germline V and J ends were trimmed by 5 bases and 5 bases, with 7 bases remaining between them. The CDR3 is 12 residues long. Germline V gene sequence: CDR1 MNHEY, CDR2 SVGEGT.

This clonotype showed up just a few times. This chain connects TRBV6-2 or TRBV6-3 to TRBJ2-1; D ambiguous. The CDR3 has 13 amino acids. Germline V CDR1 and CDR2: MNHEY, SVGEGT. V lost 4 bases, J lost 2 bases, and 6 bases lay in between. Here the CDR3 DNA reads TGTGCCAGCAGTTGGTCCGCCTACAATGAGCAGTTCTTC. It encodes CASSWSAYNEQFF.

This clonotype came up many times. The rearrangement uses TRBV10-3 and TRBJ2-1, with D possibly matching TRBD2 (6 bases). CDR1 ENHRY and CDR2 SYGVKD come from the germline V gene. This CDR3 spans 16 amino acids. The V gene lost 7 bases and the J gene lost 1 base, with 17 bases spanning the gap. CDR3 residues: CAIMRVAGTSYNEQFF. The CDR3 nucleotides read TGTGCCATCATGAGGGTGGCAGGGACTTCCTACAATGAGCAGTTCTTC.

The chain is built from TRBV7-8 and TRBJ2-7; D is unresolved. Between the trimmed V and J ends, which lost 5 bases and 5 bases, there was a span of 16 bases. Germline V gene lookup returns CDR1 SGHVS and CDR2 FQNEAQ. This CDR3 spans 14 amino acids. CDR3 sequence: CASSRLRSSDEQYV. Here the CDR3 DNA reads TGTGCCAGCAGCCGACTGCGGAGTTCGGACGAGCAGTACGTC.

The sample holds many counts of this clonotype. The chain combines TRBV28 with TRBJ2-7, with TRBD1 matching over 7 bases. Per the germline V gene, CDR1 is MDHEN and CDR2 is SYDVKM. The ends lost 6 bases at V and 4 bases at J; junction bases unmatched: 0. The CDR3 has 11 residues. The CDR3 sequence: CASSRGYEQYV. The CDR3 coding sequence is TGTGCCAGCAGCAGGGGGTACGAGCAGTACGTC.

The chain recombines TRBV9 with TRBJ1-1, with TRBD1 matching over 7 bases. V lost 5 bases and J lost 0; bases outside the gene matches: 7. CDR3 length: 15 amino acids. The germline V gene encodes CDR1 SGDLS and CDR2 YYNGEE. The CDR3 bases are TGTGCCAGCAGGCCTCGGGACAGATTGAACACTGAAGCTTTCTTT. Translating gives CASRPRDRLNTEAFF.

This rearrangement joins TRBV11-2 to TRBJ1-1; D uncertain. The germline V gene encodes CDR1 SGHAT and CDR2 FQNNGV. This CDR3 has 13 amino acids. Trimming shortened V by 1 base and J by 8 bases, and 11 bases separated the two germline ends. DNA of the CDR3: TGTGCCAGCAGCTTAGGAGTTGGTTCCGAAGCTTTCTTT. Translated, it gives CASSLGVGSEAFF.

This clonotype showed up just a few times. This chain links TRBV19 with TRBJ2-1; D may match TRBD1 or TRBD2 (5 bases each). V was clipped by 0 bases and J by 12 bases, with 12 bases between them. Germline CDR1 LNHDA, CDR2 SQIVND (reference sequence). This CDR3 contains 13 residues. The CDR3 DNA is TGTGCCAGTAGTATAGACGGGGTTCAGGGGCAGTTCTTC. Its translation: CASSIDGVQGQFF.

This clonotype was observed many times. This chain uses TRBV6-5 with TRBJ1-1; possible D gene TRBD1, 6 bases. The CDR3 consists of 14 residues. Germline lookup yields CDR1 MNHEY and CDR2 SVGAGI. The V end was cut by 0 bases, the J end by 11 bases, with 16 bases between. The CDR3 DNA follows: TGTGCCAGCAGTTACTCGATAAGCAAGGGGGAGGCTTTCTTT. Protein: CASSYSISKGEAFF.

The genes are TRBV29-1 and TRBJ1-1; D unclear. The CDR3 covers 11 residues. Germline CDR1 is SQVTM and CDR2 is ANQGSEA. V lost 3 bases and J lost 2, with 4 bases in between. As DNA, the CDR3 is TGCAGCGTTGATTATAACACTGAAGCTTTCTTT. This sequence encodes CSVDYNTEAFF.

This clonotype was seen only a few times. This chain links TRBV20-1 with TRBJ2-5; no definite D call. Looked up from germline, CDR1 is DFQATT and CDR2 is SNEGSKA (reference sequence). The V gene lost 7 bases and the J gene lost 5 bases, with 17 bases spanning the gap. This CDR3 has 13 amino acids. CDR3 nucleotides: TGCAGTGGACTGCTACCGACTCCGGAGACCCAGTACTTC. Its translation: CSGLLPTPETQYF.

The chain recombines TRBV28 with TRBJ1-2, with 8 bases identical to TRBD1. Germline CDR1 MDHEN, CDR2 SYDVKM. The CDR3 is 14 residues long. V was clipped by 3 bases and J by 5 bases; unmatched bases: 5. The CDR3 region has the DNA TGTGCCAGCAGTTTCGAGACAGGGGTGTATGGCTACACCTTC. Encoded protein: CASSFETGVYGYTF.

This clonotype was seen only a few times. The chain employs TRBV7-9 and TRBJ2-2; no clear D. V lost 2 bases and J 7 bases, leaving 5 bases between the germline ends. CDR3 size: 12 residues. The germline V gene encodes CDR1 SEHNR and CDR2 FQNEAQ (reference sequence). The CDR3 DNA is TGTGCCAGCAGCTTATTGGGCGGGGAGCTGTTTTTT. As protein: CASSLLGGELFF.

The chain employs TRBV29-1 and TRBJ1-1; perhaps TRBD1 as D (6 bases). CDR1 is SQVTM and CDR2 is ANQGSEA in the germline V gene. V was cut by 6 bases and J by 11 bases, with 16 bases left in between. CDR3 length equals 11 residues. CDR3 bases: TGCAGCGTGGCCCAAGGGGGTAGGGCTTTCTTT. This codes for CSVAQGGRAFF.

This clonotype showed up just a few times. The V call is TRBV9, the J call TRBJ2-7, with TRBD1 as a possible D gene (5 bases). V was clipped by 2 bases and J by 3 bases, with 12 bases between them. The CDR3 is made up of 14 amino acids. Germline loops: CDR1 SGDLS, CDR2 YYNGEE. Here the CDR3 DNA reads TGTGCCAGCAGCGTTACTGTGGGGCGCTACGAGCAGTACGTC. This encodes CASSVTVGRYEQYV.

The chain links TRBV9 to TRBJ1-2; 8 bases map to TRBD1. The junction had 8 bases not matched to a gene; V was cut back by 3 bases and J by 7 bases. Germline assignment: CDR1 SGDLS and CDR2 YYNGEE. The CDR3 loop spans 14 amino acids. CDR3 sequence (DNA): TGTGCCAGCAGCGCCCTGGACAGGGTGGTTGGCTACACCTTC. Protein: CASSALDRVVGYTF.

This clonotype was counted a few times. The J gene is TRBJ2-3, the V gene TRBV19, with no clear D. CDR3 length: 14 residues. Germline V gene data show CDR1 as LNHDA and CDR2 as SQIVND (reference sequence). Trimming took 1 base from V and 4 from J, leaving 9 bases between them. CDR3 residues: CASSIGGASDTQYF. DNA for the CDR3: TGTGCCAGTAGTATAGGAGGAGCATCAGATACGCAGTATTTT.